Here is one TCR beta chain with its context. The entry originates in a study of cytomegalovirus exposure and HLA in healthy donors. The primer mix had 60 Vbeta and 13 Jbeta primers. Profiled with immunoSEQ multiplex PCR; TCRdb holds only in-frame clones, not every one. Recorded for this sample: about 67,000 clones. Trimming removed 3 bases at V and 4 bases at J, with 11 bases between. This CDR3 region has 14 residues. CDR1 is SGHDN and CDR2 is FVKESK in the germline V gene. The chain combines TRBV14 with TRBJ2-3; D gene uncertain. The clonotype was recovered from a woman between 35 and 50 years old in good health and CMV-seropositive. The source material was PBMCs. CDR3 DNA sequence: TGTGCCAGCAGCCAGGCGCGGTCGGCAGATACGCAGTATTTT. It codes for CASSQARSADTQYF.